This is a list of T cell receptor beta chains from one sample in a study of shared T cell receptors in the human thymus. Data came from immunoSEQ multiplex PCR; TCRdb stores just in-frame clones and leaves some out. The profile shows approximately 730,000 clones, 80% to 90% of them singletons. This same sample was also part of a study on human thymus T cells.

Sample: thymocytes. The receptors were gathered from a girl in the first two years of life with a congenital heart defect. Each CDR3 is given with its conserved first and last residue. A D gene is named only where the DNA matches it firmly. Clone size is given for some rows only: seen once, a few or many times, or a class if the clone is expanded.

abundance	v_gene	j_gene	d_gene	CDR3aa	CDR3nt
-	TRBV5-1	TRBJ1-4	TRBD1	CASSQTGEGGKLFF	TGCGCCAGCAGCCAAACAGGGGAAGGGGGAAAACTGTTTTTT
-	TRBV5-6	TRBJ1-1	-	CASSLVDRVAFF	TGTGCCAGCAGCTTGGTTGACAGAGTGGCTTTCTTT
-	TRBV4-1	TRBJ1-6	TRBD1	CASSQAKSGTGSDNSPLHF	TGCGCCAGCAGCCAAGCGAAATCCGGGACAGGGTCGGATAATTCACCCCTCCACTTT
few	TRBV4-3	TRBJ2-1	TRBD2	CASSQDVGGGITNEQFF	TGCGCCAGCAGCCAAGATGTTGGGGGGGGGATTACCAATGAGCAGTTCTTC
-	TRBV7-4	TRBJ2-1	-	CASSKIGRGLIF	TGTGCCAGCAGCAAAATCGGGCGGGGACTCATCTTC
once	TRBV11-2	TRBJ1-2	TRBD1	CASSPTGTEYGYTF	TGTGCCAGCAGCCCAACCGGGACAGAGTATGGCTACACCTTC
-	TRBV9	TRBJ1-5	-	CASSPRGGDDQPQHF	TGTGCCAGCAGCCCCCGGGGGGGGGATGATCAGCCCCAGCATTTT
-	TRBV9	TRBJ2-3	-	CASSVDRGDTQYF	TGTGCCAGCAGCGTAGATAGGGGAGATACGCAGTATTTT
-	TRBV9	TRBJ1-1	TRBD1	CASSVGGQGLDTEAFF	TGTGCCAGCAGCGTAGGGGGACAGGGGTTGGACACTGAAGCTTTCTTT
-	TRBV11-2	TRBJ1-2	TRBD1	CASRSRPGQFPTNYGYTF	TGTGCCAGCAGATCGAGACCGGGACAGTTTCCTACTAACTATGGCTACACCTTC
-	TRBV27	TRBJ2-7	-	CASRHTEGEQYF	TGTGCCAGCAGGCATACCGAGGGCGAGCAGTACTTC
few	TRBV28	TRBJ1-6	-	CASSYFRRRYNSPLHF	TGTGCCAGCAGTTATTTCCGGAGGCGCTATAATTCACCCCTCCACTTT
-	TRBV6-6	TRBJ1-3	-	CASSTDRSPGNTIYF	TGTGCCAGCAGCACAGACAGGTCTCCTGGAAACACCATATATTTT